This is a list of T cell receptor beta chains from one sample in a study of blood T cells in healthy people across ages. TCRdb itself ran the 5' RACE reads through MiXCR, one entry per CDR3 protein. The repertoire holds hundreds of thousands of distinct CDR3 sequences, with around 49% as singletons. Input material: blood. Receptor source: a man aged 25-40 years in good health. CDR3s include the opening cysteine and the closing phenylalanine or tryptophan. The D gene is left open where the match is weak. Size tells how often a clone was seen (once, few, many) or the class of an expanded clone, and some rows leave it out.

d_gene	v_gene	abundance	j_gene	CDR3nt	CDR3aa
TRBD1	TRBV9	.	TRBJ1-2	TGTGCCAGCAGCTTACGACAGGGATCCTATGGCTACACCTTC	CASSLRQGSYGYTF
.	TRBV12-3/TRBV12-4	few	TRBJ2-5	TGTGCCAGCAGACCCCCCCTAAGGGAGACCCAGTACTTC	CASRPPLRETQYF
TRBD2	TRBV9	.	TRBJ2-7	TGTGCCAGCAGCGTAGTGCCTAGCGGGGTTGTAAACGAGCAGTACTTC	CASSVVPSGVVNEQYF
TRBD1	TRBV6-6	.	TRBJ1-1	TGTGCCAGCAGTTACAGCGAGACAGGGTGGACTGAAGCTTTCTTT	CASSYSETGWTEAFF
TRBD1	TRBV9	few	TRBJ2-3	TGTGCCAGCGGACAGGACACAGATACGCAGTATTTT	CASGQDTDTQYF
.	TRBV21-1	.	TRBJ2-3	TGTGCCAGCAGCAAAGCCGGGACAAGGGAGCCTTCTAGCACAGATACGCAGTATTTT	CASSKAGTREPSSTDTQYF
.	TRBV6-2/TRBV6-3	.	TRBJ1-5	TGTGCCAGCAGACCGGACCTACCCCTCAGCAATCAGCCCCAGCATTTT	CASRPDLPLSNQPQHF
TRBD1	TRBV20-1	.	TRBJ2-1	TGCAGTGCTTCAAGGACAGGGGCAAATGAGCAGTTCTTC	CSASRTGANEQFF
TRBD2	TRBV5-4	.	TRBJ2-3	TGTGCCACGGCGAGCGGGGGGTTTGCAGATACGCAGTATTTT	CATASGGFADTQYF
.	TRBV6-2/TRBV6-3	.	TRBJ2-1	TGTGCCAGCAGCCTCCCCTTACCGAGTGAGCAGTTCTTC	CASSLPLPSEQFF
.	TRBV6-2/TRBV6-3	few	TRBJ1-2	TGTGCCAGCAGTTCGACAGACCGTTATGGCTACACCTTC	CASSSTDRYGYTF
.	TRBV12-3/TRBV12-4	few	TRBJ2-5	TGTGCCAGCACCATAATGGGGGAGACCCAGTACTTC	CASTIMGETQYF